This TCR beta chain was recovered during a study of blood T cells in healthy people across ages. A minimum of 7 million PBMCs was isolated per sample. This CDR3 is 16 amino acids long. The junction had 9 bases not matched to a gene; V was cut back by 9 bases and J by 1 base. PCR was performed a second time for about 7 to 12 cycles using a sample-barcoded 5' primer and a J-beta primer mix. Via MiXCR, TCRdb re-called the 5' RACE reads, giving one row per CDR3 protein. Found here are about 600,000 distinct CDR3 sequences, 45% to 55% of them singletons; the top ten hold 20% to 25%. The chain has TRBV12-3 or TRBV12-4 and TRBJ2-3; 11 nucleotides match TRBD2. Sequenced: blood. The sequence came from a man older than 75 in good health. CDR3 sequence reads: CARRASSGGRTDTQYF. The CDR3 bases are TGTGCCAGGAGAGCATCTAGCGGGGGGCGCACAGATACGCAGTATTTT.